Shown below are 3 T cell receptor beta chains from a single sample sequenced in a study of regulatory T cells in long-lasting Graves disease. Arm-PCR of CDR3 regions with iRepertoire HTBI primers generated TCR beta libraries. TCRdb ran MiXCR on the multiplex PCR reads and lists one entry per CDR3 protein. Here the sample spans over 350,000 distinct CDR3 sequences, 12% to 15% being singletons. The time point was: newly diagnosed GD, antithyroid drugs for less than 3 months. From PBMCs, RNA was extracted and then used to make the TCR library. This sample was also put to use in a study of T cells in Graves' hyperthyroidism and ophthalmopathy.

Sequenced material: peripheral blood mononuclear cells (PBMCs), taken at new diagnosis, from a patient treated with antithyroid drugs. The receptors here all came from a woman in her fifties or sixties with Graves disease.

This clonotype has a count of ten or more. CDR3 region: CASSYSSPSGNTGELFF. Here the CDR3 DNA reads TGTGCCAGCAGTTACTCGTCGCCTAGCGGTAACACCGGGGAGCTGTTTTTT. The chain employs TRBV6-6 and TRBJ2-2, with TRBD2 matching over 7 bases. The CDR3 length is 17 residues. V was clipped by 0 bases and J by 2 bases; unmatched bases: 6. CDR1 is MNHNY, CDR2 SVGAGI, per germline (reference sequence).

For this clonotype: A read error may be the cause here, since a much bigger clone is one base away. The V and J genes are TRBV2 and TRBJ2-1; D is ambiguous. V lost 2 bases and J 2 bases, leaving 10 bases between the germline ends. The CDR3 spans 15 residues. Germline V gene lookup returns CDR1 SNHLY and CDR2 FYNNEI. The CDR3 bases are TGTGCCAGCAGTGAATCACCAACCCCCTACAATGAGCAGTTCTTC. As protein: CASSESPTPYNEQFF. The variable domain in full, with the rest retrieved from reference TRBV2 and TRBJ2-1, is EPEVTQTPSHQVTQMGQEVILRCVPISNHLYFYWYRQILGQKVEFLVSFYNNEISEKSEIFDDQFSVERPDGSNFTLKIRSTKLEDSAMYFCASSESPTPYNEQFFGPGTRLTVL.

This clonotype was detected many times. The chain links TRBV28 to TRBJ2-1; D is possibly TRBD1 or TRBD2 (5 bases each). Germline CDR1 MDHEN, CDR2 SYDVKM. With 3 bases removed from V and 3 bases from J, the gap between germline ends came to 12 bases. This CDR3 is built from 15 residues. CDR3 protein: CASSLWGTNYNEQFF. CDR3 coding DNA: TGTGCCAGCAGTTTGTGGGGGACGAACTACAATGAGCAGTTCTTC.